This paragraph covers one T cell receptor (beta chain) sequence. Sequenced by immunoSEQ multiplex PCR; TCRdb stores in-frame clones only, minus some. The table shows 75,000 to 95,000 clones, with over 80% occurring only once. This sample is drawn from a study of T cell changes during pregnancy in multiple sclerosis. V was pared by 2 bases and J by 1 base, with 15 bases between. Looked up from germline, CDR1 is SGHKS and CDR2 is YYEKEE (reference sequence). The CDR3 covers 16 residues. The sequences come from peripheral blood, collected after pregnancy. The receptor was isolated from a female donor with multiple sclerosis, enrolled in a pregnancy study. J is TRBJ1-2 and V is TRBV5-5; D might be TRBD1 (6 bases). The CDR3 DNA follows: TGTGCCAGCAGCTTTCCCCTCGGCAGGGGTAACTATGGCTACACCTTC. The encoded protein is CASSFPLGRGNYGYTF. Using reference TRBV5-5 and TRBJ1-2 for the parts outside the CDR3, the full variable domain is DAGVTQSPTHLIKTRGQQVTLRCSPISGHKSVSWYQQVLGQGPQFIFQYYEKEERGRGNFPDRFSARQFPNYSSELNVNALLLGDSALYLCASSFPLGRGNYGYTFGSGTRLTVV.